The 32 T cell receptor beta chains below all came from one sample that was sequenced in a study of OX40 agonist ivuxolimab in advanced cancers. Data came from immunoSEQ multiplex PCR; TCRdb stores just in-frame clones and leaves some out. The sample includes about 62,000 clones, about four fifths of them seen just once. Here the sequenced sample was CD4+ or CD8+ T cells sorted from blood, taken in a trial of the OX40 agonist ivuxolimab. These TCRs come from an adult with an advanced solid tumor such as melanoma, head and neck, liver or kidney cancer.

This clone was observed a few times. This chain uses TRBV2 with TRBJ1-2; a possible D gene is TRBD1 (5 bases). Trimming left V 5 bases short and J 6 bases short, with 13 bases between. The germline CDR1 and CDR2 sequences are SNHLY and FYNNEI. The CDR3 runs to 13 residues. Here the CDR3 DNA reads TGTGCCAGCAGTCCCCTTGGGGGGAATGGCTACACCTTC. This translates into CASSPLGGNGYTF.

The chain carries TRBV5-6 and TRBJ2-7; TRBD1 aligns across 8 bases. The CDR3 is 14 amino acids. With 0 bases clipped from V and 2 bases from J, the junction kept 1 base outside the gene matches. In germline, CDR1 is SGHDT, CDR2 YYEEEE. CDR3 nucleotide sequence: TGTGCCAGCAGCTTGGGGACAGGGCCCTACGAGCAGTACTTC. Its protein product is CASSLGTGPYEQYF. Variable domain in full (rest from reference TRBV5-6 and TRBJ2-7): DAGVTQSPTHLIKTRGQQVTLRCSPKSGHDTVSWYQQALGQGPQFIFQYYEEEERQRGNFPDRFSGHQFPNYSSELNVNALLLGDSALYLCASSLGTGPYEQYFGPGTRLTVT.

The V and J genes are TRBV13 and TRBJ2-2; D unclear. Trimming removed 6 bases at V and 6 bases at J, with 8 bases between. Per germline, CDR1 PRHDT and CDR2 FYEKMQ (reference sequence). CDR3 size: 12 residues. The CDR3 nucleotides read TGTGCCAGCAGTAACAGACCCGGGGAGCTGTTTTTT. It yields the protein CASSNRPGELFF.

The CDR3 nucleotides read TGTGCCAGCAGCCCCCGGGGACAGGCCACTAATTCACCCCTCCACTTT. Protein product: CASSPRGQATNSPLHF. The V and J genes are TRBV7-2 and TRBJ1-6, with 8 bases lining up with TRBD1. Germline-derived CDR1 and CDR2 are SGHTA and FQGNSA. CDR3 length equals 16 residues. Trimming took 5 bases from V and 6 from J; bases not matched to a gene: 9.

The count of this clone is one. The CDR3 bases are TGTGCCACCAGCAGCAGGGACGGTAATGAAAAACTGTTTTTT. Amino acid sequence: CATSSRDGNEKLFF. The rearrangement links TRBV15 to TRBJ1-4, with D possibly matching TRBD1 (5 bases). Germline lookup yields CDR1 LNHNV and CDR2 YYDKDF (reference sequence). Trimming stripped 3 bases from V and 4 bases from J, with 9 bases between. The CDR3 length is 14 residues.

The chain is built from TRBV5-4 and TRBJ2-5; tentative D call: TRBD1 (7 bases). V was trimmed by 6 bases and J by 2 bases, leaving 20 bases between them. Germline V lookup: CDR1 SGHNT, CDR2 YYREEE (reference sequence). The CDR3 is 16 amino acids. The CDR3 here is CASTRRGGGIQETQYF. Here the CDR3 DNA reads TGTGCCAGCACCCGCCGAGGGGGCGGGATACAAGAGACCCAGTACTTC.

The chain couples TRBV7-2 to TRBJ1-6; a weak D match, TRBD1 (5 bases). Per germline, CDR1 SGHTA and CDR2 FQGNSA. This CDR3 is 13 amino acids long. Trimming shortened V by 5 bases and J by 6 bases, and 8 bases separated the two germline ends. The CDR3 region has the DNA TGTGCCAGCAGCGAAGGGGTTAATTCACCCCTCCACTTT. Translation gives CASSEGVNSPLHF.

V usage is TRBV9 and J usage is TRBJ2-2; unclear D gene. Trimming took off 4 bases at V and 3 bases at J, with 16 bases between the two ends. The germline V gene encodes CDR1 SGDLS and CDR2 YYNGEE. This CDR3 region has 16 residues. CDR3 bases: TGTGCCAGCAGCTTTGTACAGTCCCCGTACACCGGGGAGCTGTTTTTT. It is translated as CASSFVQSPYTGELFF.

The chain couples TRBV4-3 to TRBJ2-5; D is unclear. Germline CDR1 LGHNA, CDR2 YSLEER. The CDR3 totals 15 residues. With 2 bases removed from V and 5 bases from J, the gap between germline ends came to 15 bases. The CDR3 DNA sequence: TGCGCCAGCAGCCAACGGGTGGGATCCGGCGAGACCCAGTACTTC. It translates to CASSQRVGSGETQYF.

The CDR3 DNA follows: TGCAGCGTTGAGTGGACCACGAACACTGAAGCTTTCTTT. Translated: CSVEWTTNTEAFF. This chain links TRBV29-1 with TRBJ1-1; unclear D gene. The germline V gene encodes CDR1 SQVTM and CDR2 ANQGSEA. V lost 3 bases and J lost 1, with 9 bases in between. CDR3 size: 13 residues.

This clone was found once. The chain recombines TRBV7-2 with TRBJ2-7; D remains unclear. This CDR3 comprises 14 residues. Germline lookup yields CDR1 SGHTA and CDR2 FQGNSA. The V gene lost 1 base and the J gene lost 8 bases, with 15 bases spanning the gap. The CDR3 coding sequence is TGTGCCAGCAGCTTAGAGAGGTCCCTCACACAGCAGTACTTC. Protein product: CASSLERSLTQQYF.

J is TRBJ1-2 and V is TRBV6-5; 10 bases are a match to TRBD1. After removal of 1 base from V and 4 bases from J, the junction contained 6 bases not matched to a gene. Per the germline V gene, CDR1 is MNHEY and CDR2 is SVGAGI. The CDR3 covers 16 residues. The CDR3 DNA reads TGTGCCAGCAGTTACTATCGGACAGGGGGAGGCTATGGCTACACCTTC. This encodes CASSYYRTGGGYGYTF.

The genes are TRBV30 and TRBJ1-1, with a weak D call TRBD1 (5 bases). Germline lookup yields CDR1 GTSNPN and CDR2 SVGIG (reference sequence). The CDR3 is made up of 14 amino acids. Trimming shortened V by 2 bases and J by 5 bases, and 15 bases separated the two germline ends. This CDR3 is CAWSLLSGRTEAFF. CDR3 sequence (DNA): TGTGCCTGGAGTCTCCTTTCGGGGCGGACTGAAGCTTTCTTT.

The chain uses TRBV5-1 and TRBJ2-5, with TRBD1 matching over 7 bases. This CDR3 spans 14 amino acids. V was clipped by 4 bases and J by 4 bases; unmatched bases: 7. Germline lookup yields CDR1 SGHRS and CDR2 YFSETQ. CDR3 bases: TGCGCCAGCAGCGAAATGACAGGGACAGAGACCCAGTACTTC. Its protein is CASSEMTGTETQYF.

The J gene is TRBJ2-7, the V gene TRBV7-2, with D hard to call. Germline V gives CDR1 SGHTA, CDR2 FQGNSA. This CDR3 has 12 amino acids. V lost 1 base and J 4 bases, leaving 5 bases between the germline ends. The CDR3 loop reads CASSLVDYEQYF. As DNA, the CDR3 is TGTGCCAGCAGCTTAGTTGATTACGAGCAGTACTTC. The full variable domain, with the rest looked up from reference TRBV7-2 and TRBJ2-7, is GAGVSQSPSNKVTEKGKDVELRCDPISGHTALYWYRQSLGQGLEFLIYFQGNSAPDKSGLPSDRFSAERTGGSVSTLTIQRTQQEDSAVYLCASSLVDYEQYFGPGTRLTVT.

The J gene is TRBJ1-3, the V gene TRBV28; a possible D gene is TRBD1 (6 bases). V shed 8 bases and J shed 0 bases, with 14 bases lying between them. There are 15 residues in the CDR3. Germline V lookup: CDR1 MDHEN, CDR2 SYDVKM. The CDR3 loop reads CASGPGQSSGNTIYF. The CDR3 bases are TGTGCCAGCGGGCCGGGACAATCCTCTGGAAACACCATATATTTT.

This chain uses TRBV7-3 with TRBJ2-2, with TRBD1 matching over 7 bases. V was pared by 5 bases and J by 2 bases, with 8 bases of the junction left unmatched. Germline V gene lookup returns CDR1 SGHTA and CDR2 FQGTGA. The CDR3 is 16 residues long. The CDR3 DNA follows: TGTGCCAGCAGCACGACGGGACAGCGTAACACCGGGGAGCTGTTTTTT. Translating it yields CASSTTGQRNTGELFF.

The V call is TRBV7-9, the J call TRBJ2-2; D remains unclear. Germline CDR1 SEHNR, CDR2 FQNEAQ (reference sequence). The CDR3 length is 13 residues. V lost 1 base to trimming and J lost 6 bases, with 6 bases between them. The CDR3 protein is CASSLEFAGELFF. The CDR3 DNA is TGTGCCAGCAGCTTAGAGTTCGCCGGGGAGCTGTTTTTT.

The chain links TRBV2 to TRBJ2-2; 10 nucleotides agree with TRBD1. The ends lost 5 bases at V and 4 bases at J; junction bases unmatched: 4. CDR3 length equals 15 residues. CDR1 SNHLY and CDR2 FYNNEI come from the germline V gene. CDR3 sequence: CASSRDRGPTGELFF. The CDR3 DNA reads TGTGCCAGCAGTAGGGACAGGGGTCCCACCGGGGAGCTGTTTTTT.

The chain employs TRBV4-1 and TRBJ2-2; the D gene is possibly TRBD2 (5 bases). The CDR3 totals 16 residues. Per the germline V gene, CDR1 is MGHRA and CDR2 is YSYEKL. The germline V and J ends were trimmed by 6 bases and 0 bases, with 14 bases remaining between them. CDR3 sequence reads: CASSLAAAANTGELFF. The CDR3 DNA sequence: TGCGCCAGCAGTCTAGCAGCAGCGGCGAACACCGGGGAGCTGTTTTTT.

This chain uses TRBV4-2 with TRBJ2-3; D not resolved. CDR1 and CDR2 from the germline V gene are LGHNA and YNFKEQ. This CDR3 comprises 15 residues. Trimming removed 1 base from V and 4 bases from J, with 12 bases in between. The CDR3 protein is CASSQAGRRADTQYF. CDR3 sequence (DNA): TGTGCCAGCAGCCAAGCCGGACGTCGGGCAGATACGCAGTATTTT.

This clone was seen just once. The chain joins TRBV9 to TRBJ1-1; no firm D call. Deletions cut 0 bases from V and 2 bases from J, with 5 bases between. The germline CDR1 and CDR2 sequences are SGDLS and YYNGEE. The CDR3 is 13 amino acids. The CDR3 DNA is TGTGCCAGCAGCGTAGTTGCCAACACTGAAGCTTTCTTT. It yields the protein CASSVVANTEAFF.

This chain links TRBV4-3 with TRBJ1-1; D ambiguous. CDR1 is LGHNA and CDR2 is YSLEER in the germline V gene. V gave up 3 bases and J gave up 0 bases, with 8 bases separating them. The length of the CDR3 is 14 residues. The CDR3 loop is CASSQEVLNTEAFF. For the CDR3, the DNA is TGCGCCAGCAGCCAGGAAGTATTGAACACTGAAGCTTTCTTT.

This clone was observed once. The chain is built from TRBV7-2 and TRBJ2-6, with a weak D call TRBD2 (6 bases). CDR1 is SGHTA and CDR2 is FQGNSA in the germline V gene. The length of the CDR3 is 16 residues. V gave up 1 base and J gave up 2 bases, with 9 bases separating them. The CDR3 protein is CASSLESGAGANVLTF. Written as DNA, the CDR3 is TGTGCCAGCAGCTTAGAATCGGGGGCTGGGGCCAACGTCCTGACTTTC.

J is TRBJ1-2 and V is TRBV25-1; tentative D call: TRBD1 (5 bases). Per the germline V gene, CDR1 is MGHDK and CDR2 is SYGVNS. This CDR3 has 14 residues. The V end lost 1 base, the J end lost 5 bases, and 11 bases lay between the germline ends. The CDR3 protein is CASSESGTVYGYTF. For the CDR3, the DNA is TGTGCCAGCAGTGAATCCGGGACGGTTTATGGCTACACCTTC.

The genes are TRBV19 and TRBJ1-2; D gene ambiguous. V lost 5 bases, J lost 1 base, and 17 bases lay in between. This CDR3 is built from 16 residues. Germline V CDR1 and CDR2: LNHDA, SQIVND (reference sequence). CDR3 sequence: CASSATWTDFNYGYTF. The CDR3 bases are TGTGCCAGTAGTGCGACCTGGACGGACTTTAACTATGGCTACACCTTC.

This clone was counted once. The chain couples TRBV7-2 to TRBJ1-4; no firm D call. CDR1 and CDR2 from the germline V gene are SGHTA and FQGNSA. This CDR3 is built from 14 residues. V dropped 8 bases and J dropped 4 bases, with 14 bases sitting between them. The CDR3 sequence is CASSWKIDNEKLFF. In nucleotides, the CDR3 is TGTGCCAGCTCTTGGAAGATCGATAATGAAAAACTGTTTTTT.

The chain links TRBV7-9 to TRBJ1-3; 7 bases align to TRBD1. The ends lost 4 bases at V and 0 bases at J; junction bases unmatched: 9. Per the germline V gene, CDR1 is SEHNR and CDR2 is FQNEAQ (reference sequence). CDR3 size: 17 residues. The CDR3 loop reads CASSSRQGRGSGNTIYF. The CDR3, as DNA: TGTGCCAGCAGCTCCCGACAGGGTAGGGGCTCTGGAAACACCATATATTTT.

CDR3 sequence (DNA): TGTGCCAGCAGCCTTCGGGCGGAGAGCACAGATACGCAGTATTTT. Its protein product is CASSLRAESTDTQYF. The chain links TRBV7-2 to TRBJ2-3; no firm D call. CDR1 is SGHTA and CDR2 is FQGNSA in the germline V gene. This CDR3 is built from 15 residues. The V gene lost 5 bases and the J gene lost 0 bases, with 12 bases spanning the gap. The variable domain in full, completed from reference TRBV7-2 and TRBJ2-3, reads GAGVSQSPSNKVTEKGKDVELRCDPISGHTALYWYRQSLGQGLEFLIYFQGNSAPDKSGLPSDRFSAERTGGSVSTLTIQRTQQEDSAVYLCASSLRAESTDTQYFGPGTRLTVL.

This clone has a count of ten or more. The identical CDR3 is also encoded by other nucleotide sequences in the sample. CDR3 nucleotide sequence: TGTGCCAGCAGCTTAAGATCCGACGAAGCTTTCTTT. Translated, it gives CASSLRSDEAFF. The chain links TRBV11-2 to TRBJ1-1; no clear D gene. V was clipped by 2 bases and J by 8 bases, with 9 bases between them. CDR1 is SGHAT, CDR2 FQNNGV, per germline. The CDR3 sequence is 12 residues long.

V and J are TRBV11-2 and TRBJ2-7; TRBD1 matches 9 bases. This CDR3 contains 16 residues. V was pared by 5 bases and J by 1 base, with 9 bases of the junction left unmatched. CDR1 is SGHAT and CDR2 is FQNNGV in the germline V gene. The CDR3 loop reads CASSAIGQGSSYEQYF. The CDR3 DNA is TGTGCCAGCAGCGCCATCGGACAGGGGTCGTCCTACGAGCAGTACTTC. The complete variable domain, with remaining parts taken from reference TRBV11-2 and TRBJ2-7, reads EAGVAQSPRYKIIEKRQSVAFWCNPISGHATLYWYQQILGQGPKLLIQFQNNGVVDDSQLPKDRFSAERLKGVDSTLKIQPAKLEDSAVYLCASSAIGQGSSYEQYFGPGTRLTVT.

This clone came up a few times. The chain employs TRBV6-1 and TRBJ2-2; D might be TRBD1 (6 bases). This CDR3 is built from 14 residues. Germline values: CDR1 MNHNS, CDR2 SASEGT. Between the trimmed V and J ends, which lost 5 bases and 7 bases, there was a span of 14 bases. CDR3 residues: CASSSTGNYGELFF. The CDR3 coding sequence is TGTGCCAGCAGTTCAACAGGGAACTACGGGGAGCTGTTTTTT.